This TCR beta chain appears in the sequencing data of a study of shared clonotypes between healthy human individuals. About the study: Those who served as donors were two women and a few men between the ages of 18 and 49.

Donors comprised healthy HIV-negative adults lacking recent acute infections or vaccinations. In the source study's methods: Filtering was not the same, since immunoSEQ gave junction-only sequences without quality scores. The table came from immunoSEQ multiplex PCR; TCRdb's copy has only in-frame clones and leaves some out. Clone size and the V and J calls come from that table; the DNA yielded D and trimming. The sample comprises about 2.4 million clones, roughly 93% of which are singletons, and 0.36% rests with the top ten. Study outcomes and limitations: Only blood was sampled, and tissue TCR repertoires likely differ from blood ones.

Germline V gene sequence: CDR1 GTSNPN, CDR2 SVGIG (reference sequence). The CDR3 consists of 14 residues. V was pared by 3 bases and J by 6 bases, with 17 bases between. This clone was observed a few times. Its antigen is still unknown. The sequence came from a man younger than 35 in good health. Some clones in this sample may be carry-over from other donors' samples. Sequenced material: naive CD4+ T cells from PBMCs. Noted subset: CD45RA+ positively selected. The V and J genes are TRBV30 and TRBJ1-1; D ambiguous. DNA of the CDR3: TGTGCCTGGAGAGGACTGGGCGCCGGGTCTGAAGCTTTCTTT. This sequence encodes CAWRGLGAGSEAFF.